The 5 T cell receptor beta chains below were found in one sample sequenced in a study of identical twins. Via MiXCR, TCRdb re-called the 5' RACE reads, giving one row per CDR3 protein. The data contain around 1.7 million distinct CDR3 sequences, less than 40% of them singletons. The sequencing sample was made of cord blood. These receptors all come from a newborn girl in good health.

On this clonotype itself: This could be a read error, since a much larger clone is one nucleotide away. This chain joins TRBV12-3 or TRBV12-4 and TRBJ2-3, with TRBD2 matching 13 bases. This CDR3 contains 15 residues. CDR3 residues: CANSFGTSGEDTQYF. CDR3 DNA: TGTGCCAACAGTTTCGGGACTAGCGGGGAAGATACGCAGTATTTT.

This clonotype occurred many times. CDR3: CASSQMRGNYGYTF. The CDR3 region has the DNA TGTGCCAGCAGCCAAATGCGTGGCAACTATGGCTACACCTTC. The chain recombines TRBV4-2 with TRBJ1-2, with D uncertain. Germline assignment: CDR1 LGHNA and CDR2 YNFKEQ. Trimming removed 2 bases at V and 2 bases at J, with 9 bases between. The CDR3 loop spans 14 amino acids.

The chain uses TRBV12-3 or TRBV12-4 and TRBJ1-4, with 8 bases lining up with TRBD1. V lost 7 bases and J lost 5; bases outside the gene matches: 6. The CDR3 covers 14 residues. CDR3 bases: TGTGCCAGCACCAAGACAGGGGAGAATGAAAAACTGTTTTTT. This encodes CASTKTGENEKLFF.

As regards this clonotype: This may arise from a read error, as a much more abundant clone is one base away. The DNA of the CDR3 is TGTGCCATCAGTCAGAGTGGCCCCTCGGAGACCCAGTACTTC. Translating gives CAISQSGPSETQYF. The rearrangement joins TRBV10-3 to TRBJ2-5, with D unresolved. V was shortened by 5 bases and J by 5 bases, with 15 bases between the two germline ends. This CDR3 spans 14 amino acids. The germline V gene encodes CDR1 ENHRY and CDR2 SYGVKD.

This clonotype was found a few times. The V gene is TRBV4-1, the J gene TRBJ2-1; 9 bases agree with TRBD2. Gene TRBJ2-7 matches the end of the DNA better, so the J call may be wrong. Germline V gene lookup returns CDR1 MGHRA and CDR2 YSYEKL. The CDR3 consists of 16 residues. Written as DNA, the CDR3 is TGCGCCAGCAGCCAAGGAGGTAGCGGGAGTTATAATGAGCAGTACTTC. This sequence encodes CASSQGGSGSYNEQYF.